This is a list of T cell receptor beta chains from one sample in a study of graft-versus-host responses after intestinal transplantation. Assay: immunoSEQ multiplex PCR; the TCRdb copy retains only in-frame clones and omits some. The data hold fewer than 30,000 clones, with 70% to 90% observed a single time. The sample consisted of PBMCs, taken around 430 days after intestinal transplantation. The receptors come from a human patient who received an intestinal transplant, so some T cells may come from the graft donor. Each CDR3 is given with its conserved first and last residue. A D gene is named only where the DNA matches it firmly. Size tells how often a clone was seen (once, few, many) or the class of an expanded clone, and some rows leave it out.

j_call d_call clone_size v_call cdr3_aa cdr3_nt
TRBJ1-1 TRBD1 . TRBV5-1 CASSPRGQGQGTEAFF TGCGCCAGCAGCCCTAGGGGACAGGGGCAAGGCACTGAAGCTTTCTTT
TRBJ2-1 . . TRBV14 CASSQDAASSYNEQFF TGTGCCAGCAGCCAAGACGCTGCGAGCTCCTACAATGAGCAGTTCTTC
TRBJ1-2 . . TRBV9 CASSRDNYGYTF TGTGCCAGCAGCCGGGACAACTATGGCTACACCTTC
TRBJ2-1 TRBD2 . TRBV7-9 CASSLWLAVTNEQFF TGTGCCAGCAGCTTGTGGCTAGCGGTAACCAATGAGCAGTTCTTC
TRBJ2-1 TRBD2 once TRBV5-1 CASSKYLAGLNNEQFF TGCGCCAGCAGCAAATATCTAGCGGGGTTGAACAATGAGCAGTTCTTC
TRBJ1-2 . . TRBV28 CASSLSVGDGNYGYTF TGTGCCAGCAGTTTATCAGTGGGCGATGGTAACTATGGCTACACCTTC
TRBJ2-3 TRBD2 . TRBV7-3 CASSLSGLATDTQYF TGTGCCAGCAGCTTAAGCGGACTAGCCACAGATACGCAGTATTTT
TRBJ2-7 . once TRBV4-3 CASSQEEVGAYEQYF TGCGCCAGCAGCCAAGAGGAGGTAGGGGCGTACGAGCAGTACTTC
TRBJ2-1 TRBD2 . TRBV4-1 CASSILAGGVNEQFF TGCGCCAGCAGCATACTAGCGGGGGGGGTCAATGAGCAGTTCTTC
TRBJ2-3 TRBD2 once TRBV7-2 CASSSLAGADTQYF TGTGCCAGCAGCTCACTAGCGGGAGCAGATACGCAGTATTTT
TRBJ2-2 TRBD2 . TRBV4-3 CASSQVLLAGGLGGELFF TGCGCCAGCAGCCAAGTCCTTCTCGCGGGGGGGCTTGGCGGGGAGCTGTTTTTT
TRBJ1-1 TRBD1 . TRBV7-2 CASSLGPGRGYTEAFF TGTGCCAGCAGCTTAGGTCCCGGCAGGGGGTACACTGAAGCTTTCTTT
TRBJ1-2 TRBD1 few TRBV5-1 CASSLGDSVGGYTF TGCGCCAGCAGCTTGGGGGACAGCGTAGGGGGCTACACCTTC
TRBJ1-1 . . TRBV5-1 CASSALPWWATEAFF TGCGCCAGCAGCGCTCTACCCTGGTGGGCCACTGAAGCTTTCTTT
TRBJ1-6 . few TRBV5-8 CASSLIPGNSPLHF TGTGCCAGCAGCTTGATCCCGGGTAATTCACCCCTCCACTTT
TRBJ2-2 TRBD1 few TRBV19 CASSRQGTGELFF TGTGCCAGTAGCAGACAGGGCACCGGGGAGCTGTTTTTT
TRBJ2-7 . . TRBV5-6 CASSLYGLYEQYF TGTGCCAGCAGCTTGTACGGTCTCTACGAGCAGTACTTC
TRBJ2-2 TRBD1 . TRBV2 CASSENTGGLPQTGELFF TGTGCCAGCAGTGAAAACACAGGGGGCCTTCCTCAAACCGGGGAGCTGTTTTTT
TRBJ2-1 TRBD1 . TRBV7-2 CASSGTGYEQFF TGTGCCAGCAGCGGGACAGGGTATGAGCAGTTCTTC
TRBJ1-2 . medium-sized TRBV7-9 CASSLEWSYGYTF TGTGCCAGCAGCTTGGAGTGGAGCTATGGCTACACCTTC
TRBJ2-7 . . TRBV27 CASSLGTRGTAEF TGTGCCAGCAGTTTAGGGACCCGGGGCACAGCCGAATTC
TRBJ2-2 TRBD2 . TRBV5-1 CASVTSARELFF TGCGCCAGCGTGACTAGCGCCCGGGAGCTGTTTTTT
TRBJ1-4 . . TRBV4-3 CASSQVSPLSTNEKLFF TGCGCCAGCAGCCAAGTTTCCCCTTTGTCAACTAATGAAAAACTGTTTTTT
TRBJ2-7 . . TRBV7-2 CASSLRQESYEQYF TGTGCCAGCAGCTTACGACAGGAGTCCTACGAGCAGTACTTC
TRBJ2-7 . . TRBV7-9 CASSIRLMTGSYEQYF TGTGCCAGCAGCATCCGTCTCATGACAGGCTCCTACGAGCAGTACTTC
TRBJ2-1 . . TRBV6-1 CASEEQRAWPNEQFF TGTGCCAGCGAAGAACAGCGGGCATGGCCCAATGAGCAGTTCTTC
TRBJ1-1 . . TRBV30 CAWSEDTRGTEAFF TGTGCCTGGAGTGAGGACACAAGGGGCACTGAAGCTTTCTTT
TRBJ2-7 . . TRBV7-8 CASSRPQGTFREQYF TGTGCCAGCAGCCGACCTCAGGGAACATTTCGCGAGCAGTACTTC
TRBJ2-2 TRBD1 . TRBV5-4 CASSRTGTTGELFF TGTGCCAGCAGCCGGACAGGGACCACCGGGGAGCTGTTTTTT
TRBJ2-1 . . TRBV5-6 CASTSWGSYSYNEQFF TGTGCCAGCACCTCGTGGGGGAGTTACTCCTACAATGAGCAGTTCTTC
TRBJ1-1 . . TRBV18 CASSPNRGITFF TGTGCCAGCTCACCAAACCGGGGGATAACTTTCTTT
TRBJ1-2 . few TRBV9 CASIATGTHYGYTF TGTGCCAGCATCGCTACCGGGACTCACTATGGCTACACCTTC
TRBJ2-2 . . TRBV28 CASSFYRPGGTGELFF TGTGCCAGCAGTTTTTACAGGCCCGGAGGCACCGGGGAGCTGTTTTTT
TRBJ2-1 . . TRBV5-1 CASSLQVSYNEQFF TGCGCCAGCAGCTTACAGGTTTCCTACAATGAGCAGTTCTTC
TRBJ2-3 TRBD1 . TRBV4-1 CASSLRDSTSTDTQYF TGCGCCAGCAGCCTTCGGGACAGCACTAGCACAGATACGCAGTATTTT